This record covers a single TCR beta chain. The repertoire was sequenced with immunoSEQ multiplex PCR; TCRdb's copy has only in-frame clones and lacks some. Of 95,000 to 150,000 clones listed, more than 75% are singletons. Germline assignment: CDR1 SEHNR and CDR2 FQNEAQ (reference sequence). The germline V and J ends were trimmed by 5 bases and 5 bases, with 13 bases remaining between them. CDR3 length: 14 amino acids. These data originate in a study of control samples from healthy donors and cancer patients. The chain uses TRBV7-9 and TRBJ2-1, with a tentative D call TRBD2 (6 bases). Sequenced material: blood. The origin of this receptor is a man aged 35-49 years in good health. The CDR3 loop is CASSPGLMNNEQFF. In DNA form, the CDR3 reads TGTGCCAGCAGCCCGGGACTGATGAACAATGAGCAGTTCTTC.